This entry lists 28 T cell receptor beta chains sequenced from one sample in a study of blood T cells in healthy people across ages. A second PCR, run for about 7 to 11 cycles, used a sample-barcoded 5' primer plus a J-beta primer mix. TCRdb analysed the 5' RACE reads with MiXCR anew, one entry per CDR3 protein. This repertoire shows 1.4 million to 1.5 million distinct CDR3 sequences, roughly 40% found once; its top ten account for around 8%. The sequenced material came from blood. The receptor source for this set is a woman younger than 30 in good health.

This clonotype was observed once. The rearrangement links TRBV27 to TRBJ2-2, with 7 bases fitting TRBD1. This CDR3 comprises 15 residues. Unmatched junction bases numbered 7, after V lost 6 bases and J lost 3 bases. CDR1 and CDR2 (germline): MNHEY, SMNVEV (reference sequence). For the CDR3, the DNA is TGTGCCAGCAGCCACGCTGGGACAGACACCGGGGAGCTGTTTTTT. Translated, it gives CASSHAGTDTGELFF.

The rearrangement joins TRBV30 to TRBJ1-1; 7 nucleotides line up with TRBD1. Germline trimming cut 1 base from V and 8 bases from J; bases unmatched to any gene: 4. Germline loops: CDR1 GTSNPN, CDR2 SVGIG (reference sequence). The CDR3 has 12 amino acids. The CDR3 sequence is CAWSGDRVEAFF. As DNA, the CDR3 is TGTGCCTGGAGTGGTGACAGGGTCGAAGCTTTCTTT.

There are a few counts of this clonotype. This rearrangement joins TRBV2 to TRBJ2-1; D is tentatively TRBD1 or TRBD2 (5 bases each). The CDR3 spans 15 residues. CDR1 is SNHLY, CDR2 FYNNEI, per germline. V lost 5 bases, J lost 3 bases, and 14 bases lay in between. The CDR3 DNA reads as TGTGCCAGCAGTTCGGGATGGGGACGCTACAATGAGCAGTTCTTC. This codes for CASSSGWGRYNEQFF.

The chain carries TRBV4-2 and TRBJ2-7, with 7 bases identical to TRBD2. The germline V gene encodes CDR1 LGHNA and CDR2 YNFKEQ. V dropped 1 base and J dropped 0; count of bases not matched to a gene: 9. The CDR3 is made up of 17 amino acids. CDR3 region: CASSQVGGGLDSYEQYF. For the CDR3, the DNA is TGTGCCAGCAGCCAAGTTGGCGGGGGTCTCGACTCCTACGAGCAGTACTTC.

This clonotype was observed at least ten times. The chain recombines TRBV28 with TRBJ2-7; D might be TRBD2 (5 bases). The germline V gene has CDR1 MDHEN and CDR2 SYDVKM. This CDR3 is 12 amino acids long. V shed 6 bases and J shed 4 bases, with 10 bases lying between them. The CDR3 protein is CASSTGFYEQYF. The CDR3 nucleotides are TGTGCCAGCAGCACGGGATTTTACGAGCAGTACTTC.

As regards this clonotype: Its ends do not fully match the called genes, so a read error is possible. The chain recombines TRBV6-2 or TRBV6-3 with TRBJ2-1; D may match TRBD1 or TRBD2 (5 bases each). The CDR3 consists of 14 residues. Germline lookup yields CDR1 MNHEY and CDR2 SVGEGT. The chain's CDR3 is CTSKTGASWNEQFF. The DNA of the CDR3 is TGTACCAGCAAGACCGGGGCTTCGTGGAATGAGCAGTTCTTC.

V gene TRBV12-3 or TRBV12-4 combines with J gene TRBJ1-2; 7 positions match TRBD1. CDR3 size: 15 residues. V trimming: 6 bases; J trimming: 0 bases; junction bases outside the gene matches: 7. CDR3 residues: CASRGQAGANYGYTF. The DNA of the CDR3 is TGTGCCAGCAGAGGACAGGCCGGAGCTAACTATGGCTACACCTTC.

The chain carries TRBV6-1 and TRBJ2-6, with D possibly matching TRBD2 (6 bases). V lost 6 bases and J 0 bases, leaving 21 bases between the germline ends. This CDR3 region has 19 residues. The germline gives CDR1 MNHNS, CDR2 SASEGT. This chain's CDR3 is CASSTAGSGRYSGANVLTF. CDR3 bases: TGTGCCAGCAGCACCGCGGGGAGCGGACGTTACTCTGGGGCCAACGTCCTGACTTTC.

This clonotype was seen a few times. The chain is built from TRBV7-8 and TRBJ2-7; no reliable D call. Germline CDR1 is SGHVS and CDR2 is FQNEAQ. Trimming removed 4 bases from V and 2 bases from J, with 9 bases in between. The CDR3 consists of 13 residues. CDR3 coding DNA: TGTGCCAGCAGCTCGACCCTTACCTACGAGCAGTACTTC. Amino acids: CASSSTLTYEQYF. The entire variable domain, with the rest obtained from reference TRBV7-8 and TRBJ2-7, is as follows: GAGVSQSPRYKVAKRGQDVALRCDPISGHVSLFWYQQALGQGPEFLTYFQNEAQLDKSGLPSDRFFAERPEGSVSTLKIQRTQQEDSAVYLCASSSTLTYEQYFGPGTRLTVT.

The chain combines TRBV20-1 with TRBJ2-5; the D is unclear. V lost 0 bases, J lost 5 bases, and 13 bases lay in between. From germline, CDR1 is DFQATT and CDR2 SNEGSKA (reference sequence). The CDR3 contains 14 residues. The CDR3 DNA sequence: TGCAGTGCTAGAGATGTCCAGTCTTGGGAGACCCAGTACTTC. Its translation is CSARDVQSWETQYF.

This clonotype has a single count. The rearrangement joins TRBV20-1 to TRBJ1-5; 7 bases fit TRBD1. Trimming at V came to 4 bases and at J to 2 bases, leaving 8 bases not matched to a gene. The CDR3 is made up of 15 amino acids. Germline assignment: CDR1 DFQATT and CDR2 SNEGSKA (reference sequence). In DNA, the CDR3 is TGCAGTGCTATCCGACAGGGTATAGGCAATCAGCCCCAGCATTTT. Its translation is CSAIRQGIGNQPQHF.

The genes are TRBV10-3 and TRBJ1-1, with TRBD1 as a possible D gene (6 bases). The germline V gene has CDR1 ENHRY and CDR2 SYGVKD. Trimming took off 3 bases at V and 9 bases at J, with 11 bases between the two ends. The CDR3 has 12 amino acids. The CDR3 DNA reads as TGTGCCATCAGTGAACCCGACAGGAAAGCTTTCTTT. This translates into CAISEPDRKAFF.

The gene calls are TRBV29-1 and TRBJ2-5; 7 bases are a match to TRBD2. The CDR3 is made up of 12 amino acids. V dropped 4 bases and J dropped 4; count of bases not matched to a gene: 3. Germline-derived CDR1 and CDR2 are SQVTM and ANQGSEA. The CDR3 spells CSVGTGGETQYF. In DNA, the CDR3 is TGCAGCGTTGGGACGGGAGGAGAGACCCAGTACTTC.

In its sample, this clonotype was seen many times. Since a much larger clone is just one base distant, this may be a read error. This chain connects TRBV20-1 to TRBJ2-2, with 10 bases that match TRBD1. The CDR3 covers 15 residues. The V and J ends lost 0 bases and 3 bases, in that order; junction bases with no gene match: 1. Per germline, CDR1 DFQATT and CDR2 SNEGSKA (reference sequence). CDR3 sequence: CSARDGTGDTGELFF. The CDR3 nucleotides read TGCAGTGCTAGAGATGGGACAGGGGACACCGGGGAGCTGTTTTTT.

The CDR3, as DNA: TGTGCCAGCAGTGAACGGCCGGAAAAGATATACGAGCAGTACTTC. This gives the protein CASSERPEKIYEQYF. The chain couples TRBV6-1 to TRBJ2-7; D is unclear. The CDR3 length is 15 residues. Deletions cut 2 bases from V and 4 bases from J, with 15 bases between. In germline, CDR1 is MNHNS, CDR2 SASEGT.

The rearrangement links TRBV6-4 to TRBJ2-5; the match to TRBD1 covers 7 bases. V trimming: 5 bases; J trimming: 1 base; junction bases outside the gene matches: 7. In germline, CDR1 is MRHNA, CDR2 SNTAGT. The CDR3 loop spans 15 amino acids. This CDR3 is CASSRTGARQETQYF. In DNA form, the CDR3 reads TGTGCCAGCAGTCGTACAGGGGCTCGCCAAGAGACCCAGTACTTC.

This clonotype occurred a few times. The CDR3 protein is CASNKPGQGSYNEQFF. CDR3 coding DNA: TGTGCCAGCAACAAACCTGGGCAGGGCTCCTACAATGAGCAGTTCTTC. This chain joins TRBV6-2 or TRBV6-3 and TRBJ2-1; D is possibly TRBD1 (5 bases). V was shortened by 7 bases and J by 0 bases, with 16 bases between the two germline ends. The CDR3 is 16 amino acids. CDR1 is MNHEY, CDR2 SVGEGT, per germline.

This clonotype was counted only a few times. V usage is TRBV4-1 and J usage is TRBJ2-1; TRBD1 agrees at 10 bases. V shed 3 bases and J 2 bases; nucleotides not matched to a gene: 1. This CDR3 has 15 residues. Germline lookup yields CDR1 MGHRA and CDR2 YSYEKL. The DNA of the CDR3 is TGCGCCAGCAGCCAGACAGGGGGCCCCTACAATGAGCAGTTCTTC. The encoded protein is CASSQTGGPYNEQFF.

This clonotype has more than one count but fewer than ten. The V and J genes are TRBV5-1 and TRBJ2-7; weak D call: TRBD2 (5 bases). V lost 2 bases and J 7 bases, leaving 19 bases between the germline ends. Germline lookup yields CDR1 SGHRS and CDR2 YFSETQ. The CDR3 totals 15 residues. Here the CDR3 DNA reads TGCGCCAGCAGCTTAACGGGGTCTACCTACAATGAGCAGTACTTC. It codes for CASSLTGSTYNEQYF.

V usage is TRBV2 and J usage is TRBJ2-1; 9 bases agree with TRBD1. This CDR3 is built from 15 residues. Germline CDR1 and CDR2: SNHLY and FYNNEI. Trimming at V came to 3 bases and at J to 1 base, leaving 1 base not matched to a gene. DNA of the CDR3: TGTGCCAGCAGTGAGGACAGGGGATCCTACAATGAGCAGTTCTTC. Translated: CASSEDRGSYNEQFF.

Many counts were recorded for this clonotype. The chain is built from TRBV11-2 and TRBJ2-1, with 10 bases identical to TRBD2. The CDR3 is 16 residues long. CDR1 is SGHAT and CDR2 is FQNNGV in the germline V gene. V lost 4 bases, J lost 0 bases, and 3 bases stayed unmatched. The CDR3 sequence: CASSSRLAGSYNEQFF. The CDR3 bases are TGTGCCAGCAGCTCGCGACTAGCGGGCTCCTACAATGAGCAGTTCTTC.

The sample holds a few counts of this clonotype. V and J are TRBV5-1 and TRBJ2-1; 9 nucleotides line up with TRBD2. The CDR3 sequence is 14 residues long. Germline V lookup: CDR1 SGHRS, CDR2 YFSETQ. The junction had 6 bases not matched to a gene; V was cut back by 2 bases and J by 9 bases. This CDR3 is CASSFAGGPSEQFF. The CDR3 nucleotides read TGCGCCAGCAGCTTCGCGGGAGGGCCGAGTGAGCAGTTCTTC.

The rearrangement joins TRBV6-5 to TRBJ1-2, with a possible D match to TRBD1 (5 bases). V was shortened by 8 bases and J by 1 base, with 8 bases between the two germline ends. The CDR3 is 12 residues long. Per germline, CDR1 MNHEY and CDR2 SVGAGI. The CDR3 coding sequence is TGTGCCAGCGGGACCGATAACTATGGCTACACCTTC. It codes for CASGTDNYGYTF.

The chain uses TRBV11-2 and TRBJ2-1, with 14 bases that match TRBD2. TRBJ2-7 matches the DNA end more closely, so the J call is doubtful. The CDR3 is 16 residues long. Germline CDR1 SGHAT, CDR2 FQNNGV. The CDR3 DNA reads as TGTGCCAGCAGCTGGGGACTAGCGGGGGACTACAATGAGCAGTACTTC. Its translation: CASSWGLAGDYNEQYF.

The chain couples TRBV7-9 to TRBJ2-1, with TRBD2 matching 10 bases. Per the germline V gene, CDR1 is SEHNR and CDR2 is FQNEAQ (reference sequence). V lost 5 bases and J lost 7; bases outside the gene matches: 8. This CDR3 is 15 amino acids long. CDR3 amino acids: CASSGNKREGNEQFF. The DNA of the CDR3 is TGTGCCAGCAGCGGGAATAAGCGGGAGGGGAATGAGCAGTTCTTC. Based on the CDR3 plus reference TRBV7-9 and TRBJ2-1, the full variable domain is DTGVSQNPRHKITKRGQNVTFRCDPISEHNRLYWYRQTLGQGPEFLTYFQNEAQLEKSRLLSDRFSAERPKGSFSTLEIQRTEQGDSAMYLCASSGNKREGNEQFFGPGTRLTVL.

This clonotype came up a few times. The chain employs TRBV7-2 and TRBJ1-1; D not resolved. Per germline, CDR1 SGHTA and CDR2 FQGNSA. V lost 8 bases and J lost 0, with 13 bases in between. The CDR3 is 14 residues long. The CDR3 loop is CASGLSTVNTEAFF. The DNA of the CDR3 is TGTGCCAGCGGACTGTCGACGGTGAACACTGAAGCTTTCTTT.

CDR3 sequence: CASSLVRDVPGQGVYEQYF. The DNA for the CDR3 is TGTGCCAGCAGCTTAGTCAGAGATGTGCCGGGACAGGGGGTGTACGAGCAGTACTTC. The rearrangement uses TRBV7-6 and TRBJ2-7; TRBD1 agrees at 11 bases. Trimming cost V 1 base and J 4 bases; bases outside gene matches: 15. The CDR3 has 19 amino acids. CDR1 is SGHVS and CDR2 is FNYEAQ in the germline V gene.

V usage is TRBV7-8 and J usage is TRBJ1-1; D remains unclear. Between the trimmed V and J ends, which lost 7 bases and 1 base, there was a span of 19 bases. Germline V gene sequence: CDR1 SGHVS, CDR2 FQNEAQ. This CDR3 has 16 amino acids. The CDR3 DNA is TGTGCCAGCACCGCCTGGCCGGCAGGCGCGAACACTGAAGCTTTCTTT. Protein: CASTAWPAGANTEAFF. Full variable domain (rest looked up from reference TRBV7-8 and TRBJ1-1): GAGVSQSPRYKVAKRGQDVALRCDPISGHVSLFWYQQALGQGPEFLTYFQNEAQLDKSGLPSDRFFAERPEGSVSTLKIQRTQQEDSAVYLCASTAWPAGANTEAFFGQGTRLTVV.